The TCR beta chain described here comes from a study of CD8+CD57+ T cells in acquired aplastic anemia. Study-wide background: The sorted CD4+ and CD8+ cells yielded an average approximately 3 ug of DNA.

Per the germline V gene, CDR1 is MDHEN and CDR2 is SYDVKM. The CDR3 extends over 15 amino acids. TCR beta VDJ combinations and CDR3 sequences were profiled from genomic DNA. MiXCR, run by TCRdb on the reads, gives a single entry per CDR3 protein. The sample lists around 150,000 distinct CDR3 sequences; approximately 43% were seen once. In the case of this clonotype: A junction boundary mismatches the germline segment, possibly from a read error.

This rearrangement joins TRBV28 to TRBJ1-5, with 9 bases lining up with TRBD1. The J call may not be correct, given that the DNA end is closer to TRBJ2-3. The clonotype was recovered from a human donor in good health. Sequenced sample: sorted CD4+, CD8+, or CD8+CD57+ T cells (not recorded which) from PBMCs. The chain's CDR3 is CSSGQGYDSNQPQYF. The CDR3 DNA sequence: TGTTCCAGCGGACAGGGGTATGATAGCAATCAGCCCCAGTATTTT.